Below are 17 T cell receptor beta chains sequenced from a single sample in a study of CD8 T cells in Susac syndrome. The authors reverse transcribed roughly 0.5 to 1 ug RNA with random hexamers. TCRdb recomputed calls from the immunoSEQ multiplex PCR reads with MiXCR, one row per CDR3 protein. The profile shows roughly 160,000 distinct CDR3 sequences, roughly 95% of them singletons. Sequencing used CD4+ T cells from PBMCs. The receptors were sampled from a human donor with Susac syndrome.

The V and J genes are TRBV20-1 and TRBJ2-5; 7 nucleotides align to TRBD2. Germline loops: CDR1 DFQATT, CDR2 SNEGSKA (reference sequence). The ends lost 0 bases at V and 3 bases at J; junction bases unmatched: 7. This CDR3 has 15 residues. This chain's CDR3 is CSARDQQGGKETQYF. The CDR3 DNA reads TGCAGTGCTAGAGATCAGCAGGGAGGGAAAGAGACCCAGTACTTC.

The chain uses TRBV30 and TRBJ2-6; 7 bases line up with TRBD1. With 8 bases clipped from V and 0 bases from J, the junction kept 4 bases outside the gene matches. The CDR3 is 14 residues long. From germline, CDR1 is GTSNPN and CDR2 SVGIG (reference sequence). Here the CDR3 reads CARRDSSGANVLTF. Here the CDR3 DNA reads TGTGCCCGCCGGGACAGCTCTGGGGCCAACGTCCTGACTTTC.

The rearrangement uses TRBV28 and TRBJ1-2; D may be TRBD1 (6 bases). This CDR3 contains 12 residues. Trimming removed 5 bases at V and 8 bases at J, with 12 bases between. Germline V lookup: CDR1 MDHEN, CDR2 SYDVKM. Here the CDR3 DNA reads TGTGCCAGCAGTACAGGGTTTCGGGGCTACACCTTC. Protein sequence: CASSTGFRGYTF.

This clonotype appeared once. The V and J genes are TRBV3-1 and TRBJ2-1; TRBD1 aligns across 10 bases. The CDR3 loop spans 15 amino acids. Germline values: CDR1 LGHDT, CDR2 YNNKEL (reference sequence). Unmatched junction bases numbered 4, after V lost 4 bases and J lost 4 bases. CDR3 bases: TGTGCCAGCAGCCGCGGGACAGGGGATTACAATGAGCAGTTCTTC. Translation: CASSRGTGDYNEQFF.

The chain carries TRBV27 and TRBJ2-7, with D uncertain. The CDR3 spans 10 residues. The ends were cut back, 7 bases at V and 4 bases at J, with 5 bases in the middle. Germline V gene data show CDR1 as MNHEY and CDR2 as SMNVEV (reference sequence). The CDR3 region has the DNA TGTGCCAGCACTTCTTACGAGCAGTACTTC. Translated: CASTSYEQYF.

The gene calls are TRBV16 and TRBJ1-2; D uncertain. Trimming took 9 bases from V and 6 from J, leaving 11 bases between them. This CDR3 has 11 amino acids. Germline CDR1 reads KGHSY; CDR2 reads FQNENV. The CDR3 loop is CASGRGNGYTF. Here the CDR3 DNA reads TGTGCCAGTGGACGGGGAAATGGCTACACCTTC.

The chain recombines TRBV14 with TRBJ1-1, with D possibly matching TRBD1 (5 bases). There are 14 residues in the CDR3. V shed 1 base and J shed 5 bases, with 11 bases lying between them. Germline CDR1 is SGHDN and CDR2 is FVKESK. The CDR3 here is CASSQVRGNTEAFF. CDR3 coding DNA: TGTGCCAGCAGCCAAGTACGGGGGAATACTGAAGCTTTCTTT.

The chain recombines TRBV7-9 with TRBJ2-1, with no clear D. The CDR3 covers 17 residues. The V gene lost 5 bases and the J gene lost 5 bases, with 22 bases spanning the gap. Germline V gene sequence: CDR1 SEHNR, CDR2 FQNEAQ (reference sequence). CDR3 nucleotides: TGTGCCAGCAGCCCAGCCCTAGGTCGCGGCTCAAACAATGAGCAGTTCTTC. Its translation is CASSPALGRGSNNEQFF.

The chain carries TRBV3-1 and TRBJ2-2, with D hard to call. V lost 4 bases, J lost 3 bases, and 12 bases lay in between. CDR1 LGHDT and CDR2 YNNKEL come from the germline V gene (reference sequence). This CDR3 has 15 amino acids. CDR3 nucleotide sequence: TGTGCCAGCAGCCTCGAGTTATTGGACACCGGGGAGCTGTTTTTT. This encodes CASSLELLDTGELFF.

V usage is TRBV14 and J usage is TRBJ2-1; 8 bases are a match to TRBD2. Germline CDR1 reads SGHDN; CDR2 reads FVKESK. The CDR3 is made up of 14 amino acids. V lost 0 bases to trimming and J lost 15 bases; unmatched junction nucleotides: 10. In nucleotides, the CDR3 is TGTGCCAGCAGCCAAGACCGAAGTAGCGGGATTTTGTTCTTC. Amino acids: CASSQDRSSGILFF.

V gene TRBV30 combines with J gene TRBJ2-5; D uncertain. The CDR3 contains 13 residues. The V gene lost 2 bases and the J gene lost 5 bases, with 12 bases spanning the gap. Germline V gene sequence: CDR1 GTSNPN, CDR2 SVGIG (reference sequence). The CDR3 DNA follows: TGTGCCTGGAGTCCATCCCTAAGGGAGACCCAGTACTTC. This gives the protein CAWSPSLRETQYF. Combining the CDR3 with reference TRBV30 and TRBJ2-5 gives the whole variable domain SQTIHQWPATLVQPVGSPLSLECTVEGTSNPNLYWYRQAAGRGLQLLFYSVGIGQISSEVPQNLSASRPQDRQFILSSKKLLLSDSGFYLCAWSPSLRETQYFGPGTRLLVL.

The chain combines TRBV6-6 with TRBJ2-7, with D hard to call. This CDR3 spans 14 amino acids. Germline CDR1 reads MNHNY; CDR2 reads SVGAGI (reference sequence). Trimming took off 5 bases at V and 6 bases at J, with 17 bases between the two ends. The CDR3 loop is CASSAGPPTAEQYV. The CDR3 DNA is TGTGCCAGCAGTGCTGGGCCCCCAACGGCCGAGCAGTACGTC.

V is TRBV29-1 and J is TRBJ1-1; a possible D gene is TRBD1 (5 bases). CDR1 and CDR2 (germline): SQVTM, ANQGSEA. V was cut by 1 base and J by 3 bases, with 12 bases left in between. CDR3 length: 14 residues. CDR3 sequence (DNA): TGCAGCGTTGAAGTTGGGCCGGGGGACACTGAAGCTTTCTTT. Its translation: CSVEVGPGDTEAFF. The variable domain in full, with the rest retrieved from reference TRBV29-1 and TRBJ1-1, is SAVISQKPSRDICQRGTSLTIQCQVDSQVTMMFWYRQQPGQSLTLIATANQGSEATYESGFVIDKFPISRPNLTFSTLTVSNMSPEDSSIYLCSVEVGPGDTEAFFGQGTRLTVV.

The genes are TRBV19 and TRBJ2-7; D possibly corresponds to TRBD1 (6 bases). V gave up 3 bases and J gave up 3 bases, with 9 bases separating them. The CDR3 is made up of 13 amino acids. The V gene's germline CDR1 is LNHDA and CDR2 SQIVND (reference sequence). CDR3 DNA: TGTGCCAGTAGTATGGAACAGGGCTACGAGCAGTACTTC. It codes for CASSMEQGYEQYF.

J is TRBJ2-3 and V is TRBV9; no definite D call. Germline CDR1 SGDLS, CDR2 YYNGEE. The CDR3 runs to 15 residues. V lost 4 bases to trimming and J lost 0 bases, with 12 bases between them. This chain's CDR3 is CASSPWPPSTDTQYF. The CDR3 DNA reads TGTGCCAGCAGCCCTTGGCCCCCCAGCACAGATACGCAGTATTTT.

The chain links TRBV5-6 to TRBJ2-1, with D possibly being TRBD1 (5 bases). The germline V and J ends were trimmed by 4 bases and 8 bases, with 19 bases remaining between them. The length of the CDR3 is 15 residues. CDR1 is SGHDT, CDR2 YYEEEE, per germline. CDR3 loop: CASSPDKLPGYEQFF. Here the CDR3 DNA reads TGTGCCAGCAGCCCGGACAAACTCCCTGGGTATGAGCAGTTCTTC.

V usage is TRBV19 and J usage is TRBJ1-1; 7 nucleotides agree with TRBD1. V dropped 7 bases and J dropped 3; count of bases not matched to a gene: 11. This CDR3 contains 15 residues. Germline assignment: CDR1 LNHDA and CDR2 SQIVND (reference sequence). The CDR3 sequence is CASNKRQGEDTEAFF. In DNA, the CDR3 is TGTGCCAGTAATAAAAGACAGGGAGAAGACACTGAAGCTTTCTTT.